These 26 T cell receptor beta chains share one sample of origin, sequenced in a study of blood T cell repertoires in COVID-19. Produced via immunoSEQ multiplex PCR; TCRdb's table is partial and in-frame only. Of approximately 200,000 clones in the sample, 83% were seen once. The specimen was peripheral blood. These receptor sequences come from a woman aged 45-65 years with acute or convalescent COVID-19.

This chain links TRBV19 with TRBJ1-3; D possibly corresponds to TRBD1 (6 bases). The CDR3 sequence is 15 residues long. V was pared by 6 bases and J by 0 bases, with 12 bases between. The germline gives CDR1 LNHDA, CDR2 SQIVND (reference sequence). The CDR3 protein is CASRRQDLSGNTIYF. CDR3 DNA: TGTGCCAGTAGGAGACAGGATCTCTCTGGAAACACCATATATTTT.

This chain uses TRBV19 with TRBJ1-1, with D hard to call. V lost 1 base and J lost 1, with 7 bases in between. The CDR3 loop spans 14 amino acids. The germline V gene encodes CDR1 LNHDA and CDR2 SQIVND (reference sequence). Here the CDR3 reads CASSIVGQNTEAFF. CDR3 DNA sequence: TGTGCCAGTAGTATAGTGGGCCAGAACACTGAAGCTTTCTTT. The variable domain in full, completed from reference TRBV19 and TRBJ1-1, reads DGGITQSPKYLFRKEGQNVTLSCEQNLNHDAMYWYRQDPGQGLRLIYYSQIVNDFQKGDIAEGYSVSREKKESFPLTVTSAQKNPTAFYLCASSIVGQNTEAFFGQGTRLTVV.

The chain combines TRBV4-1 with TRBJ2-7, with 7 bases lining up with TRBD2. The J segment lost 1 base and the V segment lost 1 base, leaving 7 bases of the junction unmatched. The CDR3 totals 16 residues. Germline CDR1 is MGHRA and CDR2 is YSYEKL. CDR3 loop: CASSQGYGGSSYEQYF. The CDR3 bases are TGCGCCAGCAGCCAAGGCTACGGGGGGAGTTCCTACGAGCAGTACTTC.

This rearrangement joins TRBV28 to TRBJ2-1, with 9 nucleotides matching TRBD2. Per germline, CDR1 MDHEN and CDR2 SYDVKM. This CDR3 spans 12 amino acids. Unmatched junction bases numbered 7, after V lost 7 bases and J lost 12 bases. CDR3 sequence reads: CASTPSGRRQFF. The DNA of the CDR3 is TGTGCCAGCACACCGAGCGGGAGGCGGCAGTTCTTC.

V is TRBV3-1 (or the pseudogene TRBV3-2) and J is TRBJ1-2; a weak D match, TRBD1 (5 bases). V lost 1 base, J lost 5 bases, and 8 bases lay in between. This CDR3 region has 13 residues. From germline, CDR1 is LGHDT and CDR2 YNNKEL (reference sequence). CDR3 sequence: CASSQAGGYGYTF. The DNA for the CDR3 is TGTGCCAGCAGCCAAGCGGGGGGGTATGGCTACACCTTC.

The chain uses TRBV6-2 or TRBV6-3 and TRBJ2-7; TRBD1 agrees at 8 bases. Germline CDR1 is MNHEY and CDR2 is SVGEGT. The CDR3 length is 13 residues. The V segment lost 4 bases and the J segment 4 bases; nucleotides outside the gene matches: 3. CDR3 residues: CASSSRGQYEQYF. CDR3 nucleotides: TGTGCCAGCAGTTCCAGGGGGCAGTACGAGCAGTACTTC.

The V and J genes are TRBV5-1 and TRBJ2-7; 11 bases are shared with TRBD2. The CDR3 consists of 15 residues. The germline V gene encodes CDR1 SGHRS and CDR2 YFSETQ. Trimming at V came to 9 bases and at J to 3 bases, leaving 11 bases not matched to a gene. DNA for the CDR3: TGCGCCATCCTGCCCCGGACTAGCGGGTTCTACGAGCAGTACTTC. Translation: CAILPRTSGFYEQYF. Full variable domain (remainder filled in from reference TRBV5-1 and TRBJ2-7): KAGVTQTPRYLIKTRGQQVTLSCSPISGHRSVSWYQQTPGQGLQFLFEYFSETQRNKGNFPGRFSGRQFSNSRSEMNVSTLELGDSALYLCAILPRTSGFYEQYFGPGTRLTVT.

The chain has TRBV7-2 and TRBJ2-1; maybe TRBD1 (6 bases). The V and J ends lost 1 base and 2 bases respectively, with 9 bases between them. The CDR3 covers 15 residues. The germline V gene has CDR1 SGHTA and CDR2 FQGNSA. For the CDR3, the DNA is TGTGCCAGCAGCTTAGGGGGACATACCTACAATGAGCAGTTCTTC. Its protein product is CASSLGGHTYNEQFF.

The CDR3 region has the DNA TGTGCCAGCAGCCTTGTGGCGGGAGGGCTAAATGAGCAGTTCTTC. Amino acid sequence: CASSLVAGGLNEQFF. This sequence joins TRBV11-2 and TRBJ2-1; 9 positions match TRBD2. CDR3 length equals 15 residues. Germline V gives CDR1 SGHAT, CDR2 FQNNGV. Trimming took 5 bases from V and 7 from J; bases not matched to a gene: 9.

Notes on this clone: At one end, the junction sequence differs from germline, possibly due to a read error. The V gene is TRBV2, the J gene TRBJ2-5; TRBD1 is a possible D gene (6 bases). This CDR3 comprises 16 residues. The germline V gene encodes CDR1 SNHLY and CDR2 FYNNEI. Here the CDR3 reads CASSEAVQGLWETQYF. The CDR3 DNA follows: TGTGCCAGCAGCGAAGCTGTCCAGGGGTTGTGGGAGACCCAGTACTTC.

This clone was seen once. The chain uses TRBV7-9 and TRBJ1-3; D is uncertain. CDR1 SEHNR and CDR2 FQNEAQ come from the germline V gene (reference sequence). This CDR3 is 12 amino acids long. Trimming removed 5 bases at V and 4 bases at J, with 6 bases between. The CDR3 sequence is CASSLLGNTIYF. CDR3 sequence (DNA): TGTGCCAGCAGCCTATTGGGAAACACCATATATTTT.

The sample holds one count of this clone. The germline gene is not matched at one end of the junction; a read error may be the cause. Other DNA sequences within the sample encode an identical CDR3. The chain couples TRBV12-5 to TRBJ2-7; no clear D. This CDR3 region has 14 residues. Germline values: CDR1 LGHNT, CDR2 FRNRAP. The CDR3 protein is CASGLVRSFYEQYF. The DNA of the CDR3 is TGTGCTAGCGGTTTGGTACGGAGCTTCTACGAGCAGTACTTC.

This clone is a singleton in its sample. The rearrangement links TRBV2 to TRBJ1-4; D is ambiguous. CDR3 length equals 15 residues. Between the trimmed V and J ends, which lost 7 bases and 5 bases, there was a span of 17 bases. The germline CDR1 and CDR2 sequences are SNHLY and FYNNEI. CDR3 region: CASNERQIPNEKLFF. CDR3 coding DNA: TGTGCCAGCAATGAGCGTCAAATTCCGAATGAAAAACTGTTTTTT.

The CDR3 sequence: CASSEIGQLTNTEAFF. Written as DNA, the CDR3 is TGTGCCAGCAGTGAAATCGGACAGTTAACAAACACTGAAGCTTTCTTT. J is TRBJ1-1 and V is TRBV6-1; maybe TRBD1 (6 bases). Per the germline V gene, CDR1 is MNHNS and CDR2 is SASEGT. V lost 2 bases, J lost 2 bases, and 15 bases lay in between. CDR3 length: 16 amino acids.

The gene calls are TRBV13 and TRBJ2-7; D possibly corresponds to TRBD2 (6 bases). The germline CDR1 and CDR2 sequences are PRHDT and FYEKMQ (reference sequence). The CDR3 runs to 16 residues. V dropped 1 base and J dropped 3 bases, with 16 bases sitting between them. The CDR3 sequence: CASSLEGLSSVYEQYF. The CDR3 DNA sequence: TGTGCCAGCAGCTTAGAGGGACTTAGCTCCGTCTACGAGCAGTACTTC. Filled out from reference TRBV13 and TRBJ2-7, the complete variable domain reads AAGVIQSPRHLIKEKRETATLKCYPIPRHDTVYWYQQGPGQDPQFLISFYEKMQSDKGSIPDRFSAQQFSDYHSELNMSSLELGDSALYFCASSLEGLSSVYEQYFGPGTRLTVT.

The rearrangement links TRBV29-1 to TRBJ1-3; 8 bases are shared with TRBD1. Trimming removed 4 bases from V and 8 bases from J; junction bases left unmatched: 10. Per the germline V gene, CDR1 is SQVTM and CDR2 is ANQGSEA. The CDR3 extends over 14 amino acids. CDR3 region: CSVGDRDRSDTIYF. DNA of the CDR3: TGCAGCGTTGGTGATCGGGACAGGTCGGACACCATATATTTT.

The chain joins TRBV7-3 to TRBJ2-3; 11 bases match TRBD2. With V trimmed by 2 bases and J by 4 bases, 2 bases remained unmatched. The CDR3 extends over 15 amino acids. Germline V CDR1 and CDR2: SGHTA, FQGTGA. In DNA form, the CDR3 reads TGTGCCAGCAGCTTAGGGACTAGCGGCGCAGATACGCAGTATTTT. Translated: CASSLGTSGADTQYF.

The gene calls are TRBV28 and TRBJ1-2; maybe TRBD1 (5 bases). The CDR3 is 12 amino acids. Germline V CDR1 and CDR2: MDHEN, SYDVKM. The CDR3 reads CAWGVDDYGYTF. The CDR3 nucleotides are TGTGCTTGGGGGGTGGATGACTATGGCTACACCTTC.

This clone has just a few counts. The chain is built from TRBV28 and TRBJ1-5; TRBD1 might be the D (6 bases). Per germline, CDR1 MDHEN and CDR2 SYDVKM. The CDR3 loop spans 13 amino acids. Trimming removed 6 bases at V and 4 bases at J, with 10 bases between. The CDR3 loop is CASSQGWNQPQHF. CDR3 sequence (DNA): TGTGCCAGCAGCCAGGGGTGGAATCAGCCCCAGCATTTT.

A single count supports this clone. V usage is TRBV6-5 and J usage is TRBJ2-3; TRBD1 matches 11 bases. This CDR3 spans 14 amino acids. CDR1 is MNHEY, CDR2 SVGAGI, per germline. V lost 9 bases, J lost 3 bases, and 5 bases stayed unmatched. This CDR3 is CARWDRGLTDTQYF. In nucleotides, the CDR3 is TGTGCCAGATGGGACAGGGGGTTGACAGATACGCAGTATTTT.

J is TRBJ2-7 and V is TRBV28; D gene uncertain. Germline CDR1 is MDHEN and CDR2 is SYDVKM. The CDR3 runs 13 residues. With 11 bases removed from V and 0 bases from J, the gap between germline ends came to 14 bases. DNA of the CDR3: TGTGCCTCGCAGTTTATCAGCTCCTACGAGCAGTACTTC. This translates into CASQFISSYEQYF. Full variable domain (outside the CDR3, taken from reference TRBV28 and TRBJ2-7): DVKVTQSSRYLVKRTGEKVFLECVQDMDHENMFWYRQDPGLGLRLIYFSYDVKMKEKGDIPEGYSVSREKKERFSLILESASTNQTSMYLCASQFISSYEQYFGPGTRLTVT.

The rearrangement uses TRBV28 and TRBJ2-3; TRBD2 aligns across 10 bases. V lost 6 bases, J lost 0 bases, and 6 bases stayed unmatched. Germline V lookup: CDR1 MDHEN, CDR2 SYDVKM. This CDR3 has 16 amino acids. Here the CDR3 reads CASRTELAGSTDTQYF. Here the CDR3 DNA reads TGTGCCAGCAGAACTGAACTAGCGGGGAGCACAGATACGCAGTATTTT.

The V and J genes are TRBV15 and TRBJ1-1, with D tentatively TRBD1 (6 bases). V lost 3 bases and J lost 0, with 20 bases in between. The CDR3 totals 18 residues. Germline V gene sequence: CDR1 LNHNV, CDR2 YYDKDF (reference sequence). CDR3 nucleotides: TGTGCCACCAGCAGTGTAGGGCAGGGGTGGATTTTGAACACTGAAGCTTTCTTT. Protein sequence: CATSSVGQGWILNTEAFF.

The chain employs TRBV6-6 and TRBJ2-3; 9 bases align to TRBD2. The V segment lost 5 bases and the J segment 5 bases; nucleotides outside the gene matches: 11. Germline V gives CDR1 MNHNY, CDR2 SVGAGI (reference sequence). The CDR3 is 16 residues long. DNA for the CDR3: TGTGCCAGCAGTCGACTTGCGGGGGGGCCAGAAGATACGCAGTATTTT. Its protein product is CASSRLAGGPEDTQYF.

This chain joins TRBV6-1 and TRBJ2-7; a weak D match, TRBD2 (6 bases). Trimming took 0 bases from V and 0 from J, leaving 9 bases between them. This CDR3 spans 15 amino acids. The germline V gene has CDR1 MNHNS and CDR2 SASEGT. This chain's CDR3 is CASSEAAGSSYEQYF. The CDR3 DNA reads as TGTGCCAGCAGTGAAGCGGCGGGGTCCTCCTACGAGCAGTACTTC.

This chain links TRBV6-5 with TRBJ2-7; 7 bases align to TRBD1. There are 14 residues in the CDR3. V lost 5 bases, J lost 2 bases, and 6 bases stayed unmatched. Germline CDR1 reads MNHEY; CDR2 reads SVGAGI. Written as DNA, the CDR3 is TGTGCCAGCAGTAAACAGGGGACCGCCTACGAGCAGTACTTC. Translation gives CASSKQGTAYEQYF.